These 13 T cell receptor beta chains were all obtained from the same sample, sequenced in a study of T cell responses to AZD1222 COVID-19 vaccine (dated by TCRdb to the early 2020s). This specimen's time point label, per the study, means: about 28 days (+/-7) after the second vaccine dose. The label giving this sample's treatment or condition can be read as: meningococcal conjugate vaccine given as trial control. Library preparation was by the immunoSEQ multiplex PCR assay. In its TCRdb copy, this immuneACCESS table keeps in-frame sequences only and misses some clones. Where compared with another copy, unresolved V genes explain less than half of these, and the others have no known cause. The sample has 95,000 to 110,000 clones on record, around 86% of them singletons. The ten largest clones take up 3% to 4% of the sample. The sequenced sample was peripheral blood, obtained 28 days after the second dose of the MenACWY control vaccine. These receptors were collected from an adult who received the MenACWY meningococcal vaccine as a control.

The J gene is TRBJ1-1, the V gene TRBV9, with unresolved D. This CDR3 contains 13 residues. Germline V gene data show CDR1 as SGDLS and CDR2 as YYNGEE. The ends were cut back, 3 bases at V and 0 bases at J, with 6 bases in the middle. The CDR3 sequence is CASSDGVNTEAFF. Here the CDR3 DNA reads TGTGCCAGCAGCGACGGGGTGAACACTGAAGCTTTCTTT.

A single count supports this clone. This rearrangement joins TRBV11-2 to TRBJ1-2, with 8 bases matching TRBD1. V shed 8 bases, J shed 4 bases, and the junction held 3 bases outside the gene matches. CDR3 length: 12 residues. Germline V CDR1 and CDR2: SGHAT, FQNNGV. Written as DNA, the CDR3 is TGTGCCAGCGGACAGGGTTCCTATGGCTACACCTTC. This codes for CASGQGSYGYTF.

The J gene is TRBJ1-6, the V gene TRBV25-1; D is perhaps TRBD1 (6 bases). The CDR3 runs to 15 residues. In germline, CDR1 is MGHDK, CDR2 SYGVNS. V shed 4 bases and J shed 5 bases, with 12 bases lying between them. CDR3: CASSVAGTNNSPLHF. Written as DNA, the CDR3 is TGTGCCAGCAGTGTCGCGGGGACAAATAATTCACCCCTCCACTTT. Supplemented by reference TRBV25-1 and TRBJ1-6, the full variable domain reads EADIYQTPRYLVIGTGKKITLECSQTMGHDKMYWYQQDPGMELHLIHYSYGVNSTEKGDLSSESTVSRIRTEHFPLTLESARPSHTSQYLCASSVAGTNNSPLHFGNGTRLTVT.

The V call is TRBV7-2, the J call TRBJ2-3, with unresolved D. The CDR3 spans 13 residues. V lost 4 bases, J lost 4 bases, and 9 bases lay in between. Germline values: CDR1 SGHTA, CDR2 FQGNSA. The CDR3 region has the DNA TGTGCCAGCAGCTACCGCCGCCCAGATACGCAGTATTTT. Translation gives CASSYRRPDTQYF. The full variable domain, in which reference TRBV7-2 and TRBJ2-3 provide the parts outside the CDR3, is GAGVSQSPSNKVTEKGKDVELRCDPISGHTALYWYRQSLGQGLEFLIYFQGNSAPDKSGLPSDRFSAERTGGSVSTLTIQRTQQEDSAVYLCASSYRRPDTQYFGPGTRLTVL.

The chain's CDR3 is CASSGSGRGNYEQYF. The CDR3, as DNA: TGTGCCAGTAGTGGATCAGGGCGCGGAAACTACGAGCAGTACTTC. The rearrangement uses TRBV19 and TRBJ2-7, with D possibly matching TRBD1 (5 bases). V lost 5 bases and J lost 3, with 17 bases in between. The CDR3 covers 15 residues. Germline assignment: CDR1 LNHDA and CDR2 SQIVND (reference sequence).

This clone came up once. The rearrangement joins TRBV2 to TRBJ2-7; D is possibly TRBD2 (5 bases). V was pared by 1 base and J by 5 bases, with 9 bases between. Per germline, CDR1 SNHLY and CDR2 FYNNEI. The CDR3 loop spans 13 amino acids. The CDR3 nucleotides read TGTGCCAGCAGTGAAGGACGGGGAAACGAGCAGTACTTC. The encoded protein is CASSEGRGNEQYF.

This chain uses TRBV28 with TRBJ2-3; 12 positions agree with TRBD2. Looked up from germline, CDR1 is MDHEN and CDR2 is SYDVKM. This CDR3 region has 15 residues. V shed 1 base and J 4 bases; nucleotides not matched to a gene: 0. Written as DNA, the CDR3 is TGTGCCAGCAGTTTATCTAGCGGGGGGGCAGATACGCAGTATTTT. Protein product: CASSLSSGGADTQYF.

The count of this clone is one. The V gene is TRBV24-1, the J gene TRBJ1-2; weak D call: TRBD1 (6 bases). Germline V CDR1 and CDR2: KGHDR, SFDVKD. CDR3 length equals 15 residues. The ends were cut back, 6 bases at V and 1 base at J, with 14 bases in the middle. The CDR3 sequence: CATSRPTGNNYGYTF. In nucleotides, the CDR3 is TGTGCCACCAGTCGTCCTACAGGGAATAACTATGGCTACACCTTC.

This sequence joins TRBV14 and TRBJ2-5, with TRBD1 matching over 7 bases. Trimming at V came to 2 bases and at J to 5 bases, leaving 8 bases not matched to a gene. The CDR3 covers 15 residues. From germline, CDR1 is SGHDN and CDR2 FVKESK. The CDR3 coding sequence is TGTGCCAGCAGCCAATTTCGACAGGGTGGCGAGACCCAGTACTTC. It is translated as CASSQFRQGGETQYF.

The DNA of the CDR3 is TGCAGCGTTGGGACAGGGGGCTACAATGAGCAGTTCTTC. It specifies CSVGTGGYNEQFF. This rearrangement joins TRBV29-1 to TRBJ2-1; 10 nucleotides agree with TRBD1. The CDR3 covers 13 residues. Germline V gene lookup returns CDR1 SQVTM and CDR2 ANQGSEA. J gave up 3 bases and V 4 bases, and 0 bases lay outside the gene matches.

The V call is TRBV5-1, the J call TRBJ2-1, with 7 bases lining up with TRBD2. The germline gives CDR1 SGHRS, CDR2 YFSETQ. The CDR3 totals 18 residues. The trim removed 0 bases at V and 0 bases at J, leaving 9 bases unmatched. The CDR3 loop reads CASSLAPIGGSSYNEQFF. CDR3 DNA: TGCGCCAGCAGCTTGGCCCCTATCGGGGGGAGCTCCTACAATGAGCAGTTCTTC.

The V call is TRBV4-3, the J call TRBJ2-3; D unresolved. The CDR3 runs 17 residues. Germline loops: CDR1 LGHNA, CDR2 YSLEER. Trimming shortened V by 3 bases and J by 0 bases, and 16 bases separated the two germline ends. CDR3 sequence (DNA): TGCGCCAGCAGCCATTACCCCCAGACTTCTAGCACAGATACGCAGTATTTT. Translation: CASSHYPQTSSTDTQYF.

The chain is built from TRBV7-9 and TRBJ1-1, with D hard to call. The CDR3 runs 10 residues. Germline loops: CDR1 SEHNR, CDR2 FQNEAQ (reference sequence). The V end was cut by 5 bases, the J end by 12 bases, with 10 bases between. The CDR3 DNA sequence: TGTGCCAGCAGCCCAACGGTACCTTTCTTT. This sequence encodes CASSPTVPFF. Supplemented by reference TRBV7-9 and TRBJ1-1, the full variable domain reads DTGVSQNPRHKITKRGQNVTFRCDPISEHNRLYWYRQTLGQGPEFLTYFQNEAQLEKSRLLSDRFSAERPKGSFSTLEIQRTEQGDSAMYLCASSPTVPFFGQGTRLTVV.